Below, one TCR beta chain is given with its context. The sample comes from a study of T cells in tumors and immune-related adverse events. Method: immunoSEQ multiplex PCR; TCRdb's copy keeps in-frame clones and lacks some. The sample holds about 22,000 clones; just over 90% are singletons and the top ten take around 1.3%. CDR3 length: 16 residues. Germline V gives CDR1 SGDLS, CDR2 YYNGEE. The V and J ends lost 3 bases and 4 bases, in that order; junction bases with no gene match: 3. The chain joins TRBV9 to TRBJ2-5, with 16 bases matching TRBD2. This TCR was recovered from a female donor with metastatic renal cell carcinoma. Source: lymph node tissue, taken from a patient treated with anti-PD-1 therapy. As DNA, the CDR3 is TGTGCCAGCAGCGAGGGACTAGCGGGAGGGGGAGAGACCCAGTACTTC. Protein product: CASSEGLAGGGETQYF. Variable domain in full (rest from reference TRBV9 and TRBJ2-5): DSGVTQTPKHLITATGQRVTLRCSPRSGDLSVYWYQQSLDQGLQFLIQYYNGEERAKGNILERFSAQQFPDLHSELNLSSLELGDSALYFCASSEGLAGGGETQYFGPGTRLLVL.